This T cell receptor (beta chain) was captured in a study of T cells in Graves' hyperthyroidism and ophthalmopathy. Study results and caveats: Ophthalmopathy got predicted by the model a median about six months before its onset.

Trimming stripped 1 base from V and 1 base from J, with 7 bases between. The CDR3 runs to 14 residues. Criteria for exclusion of patients were uncontrolled infection, other autoimmune disease, pregnancy or lactation. In this sample, this clonotype turned up many times. What it recognizes is unknown. The investigators amplified TCR beta CDR3 regions from RNA transcripts. The TCR CDR3 was amplified in a first-round RT-PCR using the HTBI primer set. MiXCR, run by TCRdb on the multiplex PCR reads, gives a single entry per CDR3 protein. The sample includes hundreds of thousands of distinct CDR3 sequences, roughly 14% seen only once; the top ten take approximately 4.3%.

This TCR was sampled from a woman in her thirties or forties with Graves' ophthalmopathy. Sequencing input: blood. The gene calls are TRBV12-3 or TRBV12-4 and TRBJ1-1; D possibly corresponds to TRBD1 (5 bases). CDR3 loop: CASSLGTPNTEAFF. CDR3 DNA: TGTGCCAGCAGTTTAGGGACACCGAACACTGAAGCTTTCTTT.